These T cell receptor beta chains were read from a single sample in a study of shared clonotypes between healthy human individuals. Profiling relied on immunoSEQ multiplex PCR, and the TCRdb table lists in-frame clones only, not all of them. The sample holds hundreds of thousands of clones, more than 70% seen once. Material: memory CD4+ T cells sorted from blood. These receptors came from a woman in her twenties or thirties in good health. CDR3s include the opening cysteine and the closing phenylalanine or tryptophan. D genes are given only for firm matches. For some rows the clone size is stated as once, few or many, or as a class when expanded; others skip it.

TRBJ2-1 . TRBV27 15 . TGTGCCAGCAGTTTATGGGGACCATCCCATTCAAAGCAGTTCTTC CASSLWGPSHSKQFF
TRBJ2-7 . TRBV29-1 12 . TGCAGCGTTTCCCTCAGCCGTAGCGAGCAGTACTTC CSVSLSRSEQYF
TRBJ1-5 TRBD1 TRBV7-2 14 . TGTGCCAGCAGCCGGACAGGGGGCAATCAGCCCCAGCATTTT CASSRTGGNQPQHF
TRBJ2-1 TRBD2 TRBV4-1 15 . TGCGCCATCGCAGTAAGCGGGACGGCCTACAATGAGCAGTTCTTC CAIAVSGTAYNEQFF
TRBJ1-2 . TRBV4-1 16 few TGCGCCAGCAGCCAAGAGGGCGGAGGACTCATCTATGGCTACACCTTC CASSQEGGGLIYGYTF
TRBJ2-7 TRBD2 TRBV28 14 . TGTGCCAGCAGAAGCCCGGGAGGGCGAGACGAGCAGTACTTC CASRSPGGRDEQYF
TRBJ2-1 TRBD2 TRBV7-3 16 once TGTGCCAGCAGCTCCTACAGCGGGAGCTCCTACAATGAGCAGTTCTTC CASSSYSGSSYNEQFF
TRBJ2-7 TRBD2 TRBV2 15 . TGTGCCAGCAGGGCTTGGACTAGCGGGCCCTACGAGCAGTACTTC CASRAWTSGPYEQYF
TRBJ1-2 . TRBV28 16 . TGTGCCAGCTACTGGGCCGATTCGGACGGTCTATATGGCTACACCTTC CASYWADSDGLYGYTF
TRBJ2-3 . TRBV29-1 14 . TGCAGCGCATCACACCGCCCGTCCACAGATACGCAGTATTTT CSASHRPSTDTQYF
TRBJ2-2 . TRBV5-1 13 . TGTGCCAGCATAAGGGGGAGCACCGGGGAGCTGTTTTTT CASIRGSTGELFF
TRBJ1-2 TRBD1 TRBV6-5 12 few TGTGCCAGCAGACCCGGACAGGGGGAAAACACCTTC CASRPGQGENTF
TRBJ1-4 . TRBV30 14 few TGTGCCTGGAGTGTACCAGGAAACAGTCCAAAACTGTTTTTT CAWSVPGNSPKLFF
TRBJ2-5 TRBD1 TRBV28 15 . TGTGCCAGCAGCACAGACAGGGGGTTAACAGAGACCCAGTACTTC CASSTDRGLTETQYF
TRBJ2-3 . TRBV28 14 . TGTGCCAGCTCTTCCTCAGCGTCCACAGATACGCAGTATTTT CASSSSASTDTQYF
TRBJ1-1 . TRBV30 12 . TGTGCCTGGAGTGGGGAAAACACTGAAGCTTTCTTT CAWSGENTEAFF
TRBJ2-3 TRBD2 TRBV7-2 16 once TGTGCCAGCAGTCCCTTCGGACTAGCGGGAGGAGATACGCAGTATTTT CASSPFGLAGGDTQYF
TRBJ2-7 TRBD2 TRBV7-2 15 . TGTGCCAGCAGCTGGACTAGCGTGGACTCCTACGAGCAGTACTTC CASSWTSVDSYEQYF
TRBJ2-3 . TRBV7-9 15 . TGTGCCAGCAGCTTAGCGGGAGTGGATCCAGATACGCAGTATTTT CASSLAGVDPDTQYF
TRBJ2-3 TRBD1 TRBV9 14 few TGTGCCAGCAGCGCGGGGACAGGGACAGATACGCAGTATTTT CASSAGTGTDTQYF
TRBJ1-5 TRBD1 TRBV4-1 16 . TGCGCCAGCAGCGCCTGGGACAGGGGTTTAGGTCAGCCCCAGCATTTT CASSAWDRGLGQPQHF
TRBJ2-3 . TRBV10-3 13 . TGTGCCATCAGTGAGTCGGTAACAGATACGCAGTATTTT CAISESVTDTQYF
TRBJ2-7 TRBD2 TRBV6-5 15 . TGTGCCAGCAGTCTTAAAGCGGGAGTTTCCTACGAGCAGTACTTC CASSLKAGVSYEQYF
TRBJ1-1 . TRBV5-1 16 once TGCGCCAGCAGCTTGGTTTCGCAGGGTGAGGGAACTGAAGCTTTCTTT CASSLVSQGEGTEAFF
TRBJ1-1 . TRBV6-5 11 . TGTGCCAGTACAGGGTTTGTTGAAGCTTTCTTT CASTGFVEAFF
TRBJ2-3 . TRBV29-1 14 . TGCAGCGCAACAGGAGGATCTAGCACAGATACGCAGTATTTT CSATGGSSTDTQYF
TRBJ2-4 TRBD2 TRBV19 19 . TGTGCCAGTAGTATGCGGCACCTATCTAGCGGGAGACCTCAAAACATTCAGTACTTC CASSMRHLSSGRPQNIQYF
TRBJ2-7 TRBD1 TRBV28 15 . TGTGCCAGCAGTTCACCCGGGACAGGGCTGTACGAGCAGTACTTC CASSSPGTGLYEQYF
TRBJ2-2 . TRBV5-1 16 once TGCGCCAGCAGCCCAAGGGGGGGCGCAGACACCGGGGAGCTGTTTTTT CASSPRGGADTGELFF
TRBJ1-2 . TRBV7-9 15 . TGTGCCAGCAGCTTAGGGGCCTCAGCCCCCCATGGCTACACCTTC CASSLGASAPHGYTF
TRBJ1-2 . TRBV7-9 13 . TGTGCCAGCAGTCAACAGGCTAACTATGGCTACACCTTC CASSQQANYGYTF
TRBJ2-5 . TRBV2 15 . TGTGCCAGCAGTGAATTTGGTGCGGGTTGGGAGACCCAGTACTTC CASSEFGAGWETQYF
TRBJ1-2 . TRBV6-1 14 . TGTGCCAGCAGCGGCTCGGGGGTGGGATATGGCTACACCTTC CASSGSGVGYGYTF
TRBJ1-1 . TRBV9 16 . TGTGCCAGCAGCGTAGCTCTTGAGGGGAGGAACACTGAAGCTTTCTTT CASSVALEGRNTEAFF
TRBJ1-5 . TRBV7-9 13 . TGTGCCAGCAGCCCGGTCGAGAATCAGCCCCAGCATTTT CASSPVENQPQHF
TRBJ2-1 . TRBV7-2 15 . TGTGCCAGCAGGCCTAAGGTGGACTCGGGCAATGAGCAGTTCTTC CASRPKVDSGNEQFF
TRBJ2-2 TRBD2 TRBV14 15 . TGTGCCAGCAGCCGGGGACTAGTGAACACCGGGGAGCTGTTTTTT CASSRGLVNTGELFF
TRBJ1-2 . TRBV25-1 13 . TGTGCCAGCGGACCTTTGGACAGTTATGGCTACACCTTC CASGPLDSYGYTF
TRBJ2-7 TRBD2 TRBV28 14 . TGTGCCAGCAGTCGCCCCGGGGGGGGGCTCGAGCAGTACTTC CASSRPGGGLEQYF